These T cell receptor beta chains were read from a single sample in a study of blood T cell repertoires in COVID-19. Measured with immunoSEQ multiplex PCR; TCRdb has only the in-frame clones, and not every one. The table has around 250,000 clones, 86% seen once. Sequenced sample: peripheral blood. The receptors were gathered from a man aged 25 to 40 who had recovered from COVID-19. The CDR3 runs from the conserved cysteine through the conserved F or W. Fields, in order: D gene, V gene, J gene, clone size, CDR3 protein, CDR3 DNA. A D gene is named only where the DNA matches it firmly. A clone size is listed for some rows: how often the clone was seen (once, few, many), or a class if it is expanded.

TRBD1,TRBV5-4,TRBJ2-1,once,CASSPKGGPYNEQFF,TGTGCCAGCTCACCTAAAGGGGGCCCCTACAATGAGCAGTTCTTC
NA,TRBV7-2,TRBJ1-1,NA,CASSLGPPTEAFF,TGTGCCAGCAGCTTAGGGCCCCCCACTGAAGCTTTCTTT
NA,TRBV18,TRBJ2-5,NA,CASSLPAYQETQYF,TGTGCCAGCTCATTACCTGCGTACCAAGAGACCCAGTACTTC
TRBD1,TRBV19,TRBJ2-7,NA,CASMFRPGQGVYEQYF,TGTGCCAGTATGTTTCGCCCTGGACAGGGAGTCTACGAGCAGTACTTC
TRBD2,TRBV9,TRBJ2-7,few,CASSEGPGLAEEQYF,TGTGCCAGCAGCGAGGGTCCGGGACTAGCGGAAGAGCAGTACTTC
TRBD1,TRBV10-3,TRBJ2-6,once,CAIGQDSSGANVLTF,TGTGCCATCGGACAGGATTCCTCTGGGGCCAACGTCCTGACTTTC
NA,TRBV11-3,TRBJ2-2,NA,CASSSVYGGPSTGELFF,TGTGCCAGCAGCTCAGTATACGGGGGGCCGAGCACCGGGGAGCTGTTTTTT
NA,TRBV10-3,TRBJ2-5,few,CAISDPETQYF,TGTGCCATCAGTGACCCGGAGACCCAGTACTTC
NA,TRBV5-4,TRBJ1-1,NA,CASSFGQLLQAFF,TGTGCCAGCAGCTTCGGACAACTTCTGCAGGCTTTCTTT
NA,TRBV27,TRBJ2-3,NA,CASSYRGIADTQYF,TGTGCCAGCAGTTATAGAGGTATCGCAGATACGCAGTATTTT
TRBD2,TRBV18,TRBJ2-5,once,CASSPTSGAQETQYF,TGTGCCAGCTCACCGACTAGCGGGGCCCAAGAGACCCAGTACTTC
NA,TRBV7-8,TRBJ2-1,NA,CASSRGEPYNEQFF,TGTGCCAGCAGCCGCGGGGAGCCCTACAATGAGCAGTTCTTC
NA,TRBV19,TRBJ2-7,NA,CASSPLRGGHFYEQYF,TGTGCCAGTAGCCCTCTGAGGGGGGGGCACTTCTACGAGCAGTACTTC
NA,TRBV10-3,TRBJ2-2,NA,CAISDQRQNTGELFF,TGTGCCATCAGTGACCAGAGACAGAACACCGGGGAGCTGTTTTTT
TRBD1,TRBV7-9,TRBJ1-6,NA,CASSSVNGQAGSPLHF,TGTGCCAGCAGCTCAGTGAACGGACAGGCGGGTTCACCCCTCCACTTT
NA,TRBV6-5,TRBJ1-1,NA,CASILRGGAQPEAFF,TGTGCCAGCATCCTACGGGGGGGGGCCCAGCCTGAAGCTTTCTTT
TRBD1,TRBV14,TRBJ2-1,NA,CASTDRGLYNEQFF,TGTGCCAGCACAGACAGGGGGCTATACAATGAGCAGTTCTTC
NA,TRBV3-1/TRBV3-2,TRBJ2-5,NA,CASSQDPPGQGQETQYF,TGTGCCAGCAGCCAAGATCCCCCCGGGCAGGGACAAGAGACCCAGTACTTC
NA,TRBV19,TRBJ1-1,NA,CASQVGGTEAFF,TGTGCCAGCCAGGTGGGTGGCACTGAAGCTTTCTTT
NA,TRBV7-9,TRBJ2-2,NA,CASSQAGELFF,TGTGCCAGCAGCCAAGCGGGGGAGCTGTTTTTT
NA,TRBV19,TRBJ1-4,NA,CASSGVATNEKLFF,TGTGCCAGTAGCGGGGTTGCAACTAATGAAAAACTGTTTTTT
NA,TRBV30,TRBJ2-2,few,CAWSYDRNTGELFF,TGTGCCTGGAGCTACGACAGGAACACCGGGGAGCTGTTTTTT
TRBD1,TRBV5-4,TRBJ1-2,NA,CASSDRDRVYGYTF,TGTGCCAGCAGCGACCGGGACAGGGTCTATGGCTACACCTTC
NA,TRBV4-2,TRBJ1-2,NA,CASSQFVDGHNLSGYTF,TGTGCCAGCAGCCAATTCGTCGACGGACACAATCTGAGTGGCTACACCTTC